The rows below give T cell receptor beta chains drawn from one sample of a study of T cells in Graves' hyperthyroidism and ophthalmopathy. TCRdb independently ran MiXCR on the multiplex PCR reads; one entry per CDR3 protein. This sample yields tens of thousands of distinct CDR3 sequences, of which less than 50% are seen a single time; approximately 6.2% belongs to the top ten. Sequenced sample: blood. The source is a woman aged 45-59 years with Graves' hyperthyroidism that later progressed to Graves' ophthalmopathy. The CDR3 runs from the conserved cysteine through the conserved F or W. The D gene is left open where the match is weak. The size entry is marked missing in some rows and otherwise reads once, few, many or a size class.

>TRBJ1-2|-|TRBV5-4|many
CASSQDGIFYGYTF
TGTGCCAGCAGCCAGGATGGGATTTTCTATGGCTACACCTTC
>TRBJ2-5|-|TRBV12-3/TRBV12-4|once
CASITGGSYETQYF
TGTGCCAGCATAACGGGCGGCTCCTACGAGACCCAGTACTTC
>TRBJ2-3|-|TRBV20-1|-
CSARDIRVSDTQYF
TGCAGTGCTAGAGATATTCGTGTTTCAGATACGCAGTATTTT
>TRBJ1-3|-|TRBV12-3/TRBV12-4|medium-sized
CASSFSGTGNTIYF
TGTGCCAGCAGTTTCTCAGGGACTGGAAACACCATATATTTT
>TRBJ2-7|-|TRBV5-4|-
CASSLVRGSGEQYF
TGTGCCAGCAGCTTGGTCCGGGGGAGTGGCGAGCAGTACTTC
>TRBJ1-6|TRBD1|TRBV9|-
CASSVAGQGSRSPLHF
TGTGCCAGCAGCGTAGCCGGACAGGGGTCGCGGTCACCCCTCCACTTT
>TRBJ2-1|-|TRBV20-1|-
CSARNLVASSYNEQFF
TGCAGTGCTAGAAACCTAGTGGCGAGCTCCTACAATGAGCAGTTCTTC
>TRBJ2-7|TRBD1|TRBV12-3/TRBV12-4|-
CASSPSRDSKQYF
TGTGCCAGCAGTCCATCCCGGGACAGCAAGCAGTACTTT
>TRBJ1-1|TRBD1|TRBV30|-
CASRTGSNTEAFF
TGTGCCTCCCGGACAGGTTCGAACACTGAAGCTTTCTTT
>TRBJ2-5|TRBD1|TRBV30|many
CAWSGAGGSETQYF
TGTGCCTGGAGTGGGGCAGGGGGCTCAGAGACCCAGTACTTC
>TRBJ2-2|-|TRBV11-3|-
CASSLKGGTNTGELFF
TGTGCCAGCTCACTCAAGGGGGGAACGAACACCGGGGAGCTGTTTTTT
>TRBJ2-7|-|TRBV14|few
CASSLRYGTEQYF
TGTGCCAGCAGTCTAAGGTATGGGACCGAGCAGTACTTC
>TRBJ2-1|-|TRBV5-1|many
CASSLNTGGLNNEQFF
TGCGCCAGCAGCTTGAACACAGGGGGACTAAACAATGAGCAGTTCTTC
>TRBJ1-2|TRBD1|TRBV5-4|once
CASSLAGGFYGYTF
TGTGCCAGCAGCTTGGCAGGGGGCTTCTATGGCTACACCTTC
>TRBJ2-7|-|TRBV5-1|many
CASSLAQAEYYEQYF
TGCGCCAGCAGCTTGGCACAGGCTGAATACTACGAGCAGTACTTC